The clone carrying this T cell receptor (beta chain) was recorded many times. This CDR3 is 14 amino acids long. The V and J ends lost 1 base and 1 base respectively, with 7 bases between them. CDR1 and CDR2 from the germline V gene are SGHTA and FQGNSA. This sample is drawn from a study of HIV-infected patients and healthy controls. Antiretroviral therapy had run roughly three months, about 14 weeks, before follow-up blood collection. No cell fractionation was done, so the repertoire covers all unsorted peripheral blood T cells. cDNA was made from around 0.45 ug RNA using alpha and beta constant primers. Each of the alpha and beta chains got its own library through chain-specific third strand synthesis with indices. A roughly 24-cycle PCR with P5s and P7 primers followed a short adapter-adding first PCR. MiXCR, applied by TCRdb to the 5' RACE reads, yields one record per CDR3 protein. The repertoire includes around 20,000 distinct CDR3 sequences, about 8.7% of them detected once, and 21% sits in the top ten.

The chain combines TRBV7-2 with TRBJ1-1; D call uncertain. This specimen was blood, taken during antiretroviral therapy. The TCR sequence derives from an adult with HIV infection. The DNA of the CDR3 is TGTGCCAGCAGCTTAGACCCCAGGAACACTGAAGCTTTCTTT. It is translated as CASSLDPRNTEAFF.